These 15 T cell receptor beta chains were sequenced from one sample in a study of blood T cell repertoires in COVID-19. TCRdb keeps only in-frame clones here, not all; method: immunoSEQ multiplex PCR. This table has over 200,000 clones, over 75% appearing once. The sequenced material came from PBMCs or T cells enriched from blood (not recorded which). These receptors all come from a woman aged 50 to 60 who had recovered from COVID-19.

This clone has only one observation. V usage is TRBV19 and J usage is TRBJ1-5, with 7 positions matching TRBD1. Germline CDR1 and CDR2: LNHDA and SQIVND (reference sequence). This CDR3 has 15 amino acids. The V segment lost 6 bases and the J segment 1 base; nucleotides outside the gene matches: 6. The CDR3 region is CASRPTGVSNQPQHF. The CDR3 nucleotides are TGTGCCAGTAGGCCCACAGGGGTAAGCAATCAGCCCCAGCATTTT.

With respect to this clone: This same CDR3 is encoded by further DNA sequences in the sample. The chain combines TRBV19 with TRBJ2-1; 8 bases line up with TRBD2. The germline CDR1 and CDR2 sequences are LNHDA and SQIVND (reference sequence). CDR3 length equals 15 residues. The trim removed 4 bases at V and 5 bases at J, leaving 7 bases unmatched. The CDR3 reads CASSSLAGVNNEQFF. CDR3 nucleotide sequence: TGTGCCAGTAGTAGCCTAGCGGGTGTCAACAATGAGCAGTTCTTC.

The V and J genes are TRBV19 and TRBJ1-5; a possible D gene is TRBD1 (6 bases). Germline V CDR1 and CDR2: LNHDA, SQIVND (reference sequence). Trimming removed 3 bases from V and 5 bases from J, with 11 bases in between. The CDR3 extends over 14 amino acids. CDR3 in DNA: TGTGCCAGTAGTATCAGGGGTCCGGATCAGCCCCAGCATTTT. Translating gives CASSIRGPDQPQHF.

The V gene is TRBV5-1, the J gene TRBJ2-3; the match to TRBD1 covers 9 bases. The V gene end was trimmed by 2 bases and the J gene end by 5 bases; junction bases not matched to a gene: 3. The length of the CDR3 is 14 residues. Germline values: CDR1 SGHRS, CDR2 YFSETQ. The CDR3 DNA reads TGCGCCAGCAGCTTACAGGGGGCTCTAGATACGCAGTATTTT. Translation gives CASSLQGALDTQYF. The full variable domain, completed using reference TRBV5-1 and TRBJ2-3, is KAGVTQTPRYLIKTRGQQVTLSCSPISGHRSVSWYQQTPGQGLQFLFEYFSETQRNKGNFPGRFSGRQFSNSRSEMNVSTLELGDSALYLCASSLQGALDTQYFGPGTRLTVL.

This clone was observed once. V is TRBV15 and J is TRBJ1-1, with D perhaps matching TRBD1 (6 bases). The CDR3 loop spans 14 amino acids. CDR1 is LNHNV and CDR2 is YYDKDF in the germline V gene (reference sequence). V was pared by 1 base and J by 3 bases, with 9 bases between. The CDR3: CATSRGQDYTEAFF. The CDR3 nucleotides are TGTGCCACCAGCAGAGGACAGGATTACACTGAAGCTTTCTTT.

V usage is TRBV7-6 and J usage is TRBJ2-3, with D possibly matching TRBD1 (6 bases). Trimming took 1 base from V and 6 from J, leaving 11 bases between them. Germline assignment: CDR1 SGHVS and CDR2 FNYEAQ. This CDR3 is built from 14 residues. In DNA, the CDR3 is TGTGCCAGCAGCTTAGAACAGGGATACGATACGCAGTATTTT. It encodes CASSLEQGYDTQYF.

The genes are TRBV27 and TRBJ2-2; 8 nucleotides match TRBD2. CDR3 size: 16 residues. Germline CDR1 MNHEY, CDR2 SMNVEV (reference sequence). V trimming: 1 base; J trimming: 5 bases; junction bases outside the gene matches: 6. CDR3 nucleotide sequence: TGTGCCAGCAGTTTATGGGTAGCGGGAAAAACCGGGGAGCTGTTTTTT. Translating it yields CASSLWVAGKTGELFF.

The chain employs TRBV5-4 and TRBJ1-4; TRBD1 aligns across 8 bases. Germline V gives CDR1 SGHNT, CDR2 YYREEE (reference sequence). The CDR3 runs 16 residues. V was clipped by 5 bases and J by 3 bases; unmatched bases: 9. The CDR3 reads CASSPQGGVSNEKLFF. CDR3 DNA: TGTGCCAGCAGTCCACAGGGGGGAGTCTCTAATGAAAAACTGTTTTTT. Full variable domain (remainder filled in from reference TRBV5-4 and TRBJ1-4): ETGVTQSPTHLIKTRGQQVTLRCSSQSGHNTVSWYQQALGQGPQFIFQYYREEENGRGNFPPRFSGLQFPNYSSELNVNALELDDSALYLCASSPQGGVSNEKLFFGSGTQLSVL.

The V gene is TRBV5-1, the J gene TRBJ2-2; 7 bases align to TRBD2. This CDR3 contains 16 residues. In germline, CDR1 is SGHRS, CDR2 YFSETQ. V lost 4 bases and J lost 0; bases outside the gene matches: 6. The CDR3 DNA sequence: TGCGCCAGCAGCCTCGGGACTATACCGAACACCGGGGAGCTGTTTTTT. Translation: CASSLGTIPNTGELFF.

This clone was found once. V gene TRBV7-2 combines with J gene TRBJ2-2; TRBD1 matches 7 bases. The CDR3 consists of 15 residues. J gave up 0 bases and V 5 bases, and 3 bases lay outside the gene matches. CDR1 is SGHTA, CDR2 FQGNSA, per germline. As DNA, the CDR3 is TGTGCCAGCAGCCAGACAGGGACGAACACCGGGGAGCTGTTTTTT. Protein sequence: CASSQTGTNTGELFF.

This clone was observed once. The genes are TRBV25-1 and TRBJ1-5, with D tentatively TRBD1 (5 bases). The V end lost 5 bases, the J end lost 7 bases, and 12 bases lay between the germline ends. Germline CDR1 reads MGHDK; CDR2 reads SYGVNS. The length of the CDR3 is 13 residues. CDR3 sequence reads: CASSIGVGQPQHF. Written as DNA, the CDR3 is TGTGCCAGCAGTATAGGGGTCGGGCAGCCCCAGCATTTT.

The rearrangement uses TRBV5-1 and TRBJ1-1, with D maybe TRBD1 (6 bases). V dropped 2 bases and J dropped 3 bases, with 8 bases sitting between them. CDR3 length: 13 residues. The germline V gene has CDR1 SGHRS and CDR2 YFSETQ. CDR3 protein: CASSLQGDTEAFF. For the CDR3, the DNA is TGCGCCAGCAGCTTACAGGGTGACACTGAAGCTTTCTTT.

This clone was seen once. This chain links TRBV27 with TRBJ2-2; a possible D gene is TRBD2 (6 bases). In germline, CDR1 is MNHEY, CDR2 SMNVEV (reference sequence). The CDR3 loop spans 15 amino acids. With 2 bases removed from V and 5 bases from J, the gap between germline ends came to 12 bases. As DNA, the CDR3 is TGTGCCAGCAGTTTAGCGGGGCCCCGGACCGGGGAGCTGTTTTTT. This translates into CASSLAGPRTGELFF.

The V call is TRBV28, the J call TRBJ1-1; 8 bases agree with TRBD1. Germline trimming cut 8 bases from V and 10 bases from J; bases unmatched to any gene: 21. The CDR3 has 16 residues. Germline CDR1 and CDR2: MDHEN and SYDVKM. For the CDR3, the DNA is TGTGCCAGCGGCCTTGGGGACAGGAGGCAGCCGGAGGGAGCTTTCTTT. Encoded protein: CASGLGDRRQPEGAFF.

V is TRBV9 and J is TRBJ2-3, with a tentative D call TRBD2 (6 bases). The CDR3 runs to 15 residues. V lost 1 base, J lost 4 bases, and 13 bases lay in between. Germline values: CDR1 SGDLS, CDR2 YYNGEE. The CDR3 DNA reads TGTGCCAGCAGCGTATCCGGGGGAGCGGCAGATACGCAGTATTTT. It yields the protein CASSVSGGAADTQYF.